The next 10 T cell receptor beta chains were all read from a single sample in a study of cytomegalovirus exposure and HLA in healthy donors (dated by TCRdb to the late 2010s). Receptor amplification or capture employed the immunoSEQ multiplex PCR assay. For the multiplex PCR, a mixture combining 60 forward primers for TCR Vbeta segments and 13 reverse primers for TCR Jbeta segments was used. TCRdb re-hosts the immuneACCESS table, in-frame sequences only. Its copies lack some clones; in the studies checked, an unresolved V gene accounts for under half of them, and the cause for the rest is not known. For this sample there are more than 80,000 clones; 63% appear just once. Jointly, the top ten make up approximately 15% of the sample. Sample: PBMCs. All receptors derive from a woman aged 35 to 49 in good health and CMV-seropositive.

The chain links TRBV28 to TRBJ2-7; 13 nucleotides agree with TRBD2. Germline V lookup: CDR1 MDHEN, CDR2 SYDVKM. The CDR3 spans 15 residues. After removal of 6 bases from V and 7 bases from J, the junction contained 9 bases not matched to a gene. CDR3 sequence: CASSPGLAGVREQYF. CDR3 sequence (DNA): TGTGCCAGCAGCCCCGGACTAGCGGGAGTGCGTGAGCAGTACTTC.

The chain combines TRBV6-1 with TRBJ1-2; 7 bases align to TRBD1. Germline assignment: CDR1 MNHNS and CDR2 SASEGT. The junction had 7 bases not matched to a gene; V was cut back by 6 bases and J by 6 bases. The CDR3 has 13 amino acids. DNA of the CDR3: TGTGCCAGCAGCGCGGGACAGAGGAATGGCTACACCTTC. Protein product: CASSAGQRNGYTF.

CDR3 region: CASRLGPALLDEQFF. The CDR3 nucleotides read TGTGCCAGCAGATTGGGCCCGGCGCTTCTGGATGAGCAGTTCTTC. The rearrangement uses TRBV6-5 and TRBJ2-1; D is unclear. CDR3 size: 15 residues. V was trimmed by 6 bases and J by 8 bases, leaving 20 bases between them. Per germline, CDR1 MNHEY and CDR2 SVGAGI.

The genes are TRBV19 and TRBJ1-5; tentative D call: TRBD1 (6 bases). Trimming cost V 3 bases and J 0 bases, with 12 bases left between them. The CDR3 extends over 16 amino acids. Germline values: CDR1 LNHDA, CDR2 SQIVND (reference sequence). CDR3: CASSMKGDYSNQPQHF. DNA of the CDR3: TGTGCCAGTAGTATGAAGGGGGACTATAGCAATCAGCCCCAGCATTTT.

This clone was found a few times. The CDR3 bases are TGTGCCAGCATCGCCCGGGACAGGGAATATGGCTACACCTTC. Its protein is CASIARDREYGYTF. The chain joins TRBV28 to TRBJ1-2, with 9 bases identical to TRBD1. This CDR3 contains 14 residues. J was trimmed by 5 bases and V by 7 bases; bases with no gene match: 8. Looked up from germline, CDR1 is MDHEN and CDR2 is SYDVKM.

V gene TRBV19 combines with J gene TRBJ1-5; no firm D call. Germline V lookup: CDR1 LNHDA, CDR2 SQIVND (reference sequence). V lost 5 bases, J lost 6 bases, and 8 bases lay in between. The CDR3 sequence is 12 residues long. The CDR3 region is CASSVSRQPQHF. CDR3 in DNA: TGTGCCAGTAGTGTCTCGCGTCAGCCCCAGCATTTT. Supplemented by reference TRBV19 and TRBJ1-5, the full variable domain reads DGGITQSPKYLFRKEGQNVTLSCEQNLNHDAMYWYRQDPGQGLRLIYYSQIVNDFQKGDIAEGYSVSREKKESFPLTVTSAQKNPTAFYLCASSVSRQPQHFGDGTRLSIL.

By sample share, this clone is hyperexpanded. The chain links TRBV27 to TRBJ2-7; D is undetermined. In germline, CDR1 is MNHEY, CDR2 SMNVEV (reference sequence). Trimming left V 5 bases short and J 6 bases short, with 14 bases between. The CDR3 covers 13 residues. In DNA, the CDR3 is TGTGCCAGCAGTCCTACTGTAGCTGGCGAGCAGTACTTC. Translation gives CASSPTVAGEQYF.

The chain carries TRBV4-1 and TRBJ2-7, with no clear D. Germline CDR1 and CDR2: MGHRA and YSYEKL. There are 13 residues in the CDR3. Trimming pared 1 base from V and 3 bases from J, leaving 7 bases between. CDR3 nucleotide sequence: TGCGCCAGCAGCCAAGCTTGGCACTACGAGCAGTACTTC. Translated, it gives CASSQAWHYEQYF.

This chain uses TRBV5-4 with TRBJ2-3; 12 nucleotides match TRBD2. The CDR3 loop spans 17 amino acids. V shed 6 bases, J shed 2 bases, and the junction held 10 bases outside the gene matches. Germline CDR1 and CDR2: SGHNT and YYREEE (reference sequence). The CDR3 is CASTFRTSGKFTDTQYF. The CDR3 DNA is TGTGCCAGCACCTTCCGGACTAGCGGGAAATTCACAGATACGCAGTATTTT.

Here the CDR3 reads CARGLAGLYTGELFF. In nucleotides, the CDR3 is TGTGCCAGAGGACTAGCGGGATTGTACACCGGGGAGCTGTTTTTT. The V gene is TRBV19, the J gene TRBJ2-2; 12 nucleotides align to TRBD2. With 9 bases clipped from V and 3 bases from J, the junction kept 5 bases outside the gene matches. The CDR3 is 15 amino acids. Germline V gives CDR1 LNHDA, CDR2 SQIVND (reference sequence).